The 15 T cell receptor beta chains reported below all come from one sample, sequenced in a study of vaccination effects on CD4 cells after COVID-19. TCRdb's copy holds only in-frame clones and misses some; the assay was immunoSEQ multiplex PCR. Of 70,000 to 75,000 clones in the sample, around three quarters were seen once. Expansion of antigen-specific CD4+ T cells with viral peptide pools was carried out by the ViraFEST assay before sequencing. The authors isolated CD4+ T cells after approximately 9 days of culture. None of the vaccinated had previously contracted SARS-CoV-2, and their nucleocapsid antibodies tested negative. Their specific antigens are unknown. The material sequenced was CD4+ T cells from PBMCs cultured with HCoV-OC43 spike peptides, taken before COVID-19 vaccination. Subset indicated: HCoV-OC43 spike overlapping peptide pool stimulation. Source of these receptors: a human donor who received a COVID-19 vaccine.

The chain has TRBV27 and TRBJ2-2; 9 bases match TRBD1. Trimming at V came to 4 bases and at J to 8 bases, leaving 8 bases not matched to a gene. This CDR3 spans 15 amino acids. Germline-derived CDR1 and CDR2 are MNHEY and SMNVEV (reference sequence). As DNA, the CDR3 is TGTGCCAGCAGTTCAACCGGGACAGGGAGGGGGGAGCTGTTTTTT. Protein product: CASSSTGTGRGELFF.

This clone was counted a few times. The chain uses TRBV10-1 and TRBJ1-2; D gene uncertain. Germline CDR1 WNHNN, CDR2 SYGVQD (reference sequence). The CDR3 has 14 amino acids. With 6 bases removed from V and 4 bases from J, the gap between germline ends came to 15 bases. The CDR3 DNA sequence: TGCGCCAGCAGCTACCACGGGCTGAGCTATGGCTACACCTTC. It specifies CASSYHGLSYGYTF.

The chain uses TRBV14 and TRBJ1-1; weak D call: TRBD1 (6 bases). The CDR3 length is 14 residues. V shed 2 bases and J shed 10 bases, with 17 bases lying between them. The V gene's germline CDR1 is SGHDN and CDR2 FVKESK. The CDR3 sequence: CASSQRQDWVGAFF. Written as DNA, the CDR3 is TGTGCCAGCAGCCAAAGACAGGACTGGGTCGGAGCTTTCTTT.

In this sample, this clone turned up a few times. CDR3: CASSESVSYEQYV. In nucleotides, the CDR3 is TGTGCCAGCAGTGAATCGGTTTCCTACGAGCAGTACGTC. The chain couples TRBV2 to TRBJ2-7, with D unclear. V was shortened by 2 bases and J by 1 base, with 6 bases between the two germline ends. The CDR3 has 13 residues. Germline CDR1 SNHLY, CDR2 FYNNEI.

The chain has TRBV24-1 and TRBJ1-2, with D perhaps TRBD1 (6 bases). Germline V lookup: CDR1 KGHDR, CDR2 SFDVKD. The V and J ends lost 2 bases and 10 bases respectively, with 13 bases between them. The CDR3 is 13 amino acids. Here the CDR3 reads CATSDSGQPNYTF. Here the CDR3 DNA reads TGTGCCACCAGTGATTCCGGACAGCCAAACTACACCTTC.

This sequence joins TRBV7-3 and TRBJ2-1; 11 bases match TRBD2. V trimming: 5 bases; J trimming: 5 bases; junction bases outside the gene matches: 11. Per the germline V gene, CDR1 is SGHTA and CDR2 is FQGTGA. The CDR3 sequence is 17 residues long. The DNA for the CDR3 is TGTGCCAGCAGCCCGGTAGCGGGGGGGCTTTTAAACAATGAGCAGTTCTTC. Amino acid sequence: CASSPVAGGLLNNEQFF. Filled out from reference TRBV7-3 and TRBJ2-1, the complete variable domain reads GAGVSQTPSNKVTEKGKYVELRCDPISGHTALYWYRQSLGQGPEFLIYFQGTGAADDSGLPNDRFFAVRPEGSVSTLKIQRTERGDSAVYLCASSPVAGGLLNNEQFFGPGTRLTVL.

The chain recombines TRBV30 with TRBJ1-2; 8 bases line up with TRBD1. V lost 0 bases and J lost 8; bases outside the gene matches: 5. The CDR3 loop spans 13 amino acids. CDR1 GTSNPN and CDR2 SVGIG come from the germline V gene (reference sequence). The CDR3 DNA sequence: TGTGCCTGGAGTGTTGGACAGGGTTCAGGCTACACCTTC. The encoded protein is CAWSVGQGSGYTF.

The chain has TRBV6-1 and TRBJ1-5; D is ambiguous. The germline gives CDR1 MNHNS, CDR2 SASEGT. The CDR3 has 11 residues. Trimming stripped 5 bases from V and 3 bases from J, with 2 bases between. The CDR3 loop reads CASSSNQPQHF. DNA for the CDR3: TGTGCCAGCAGTTCCAATCAGCCCCAGCATTTT.

V and J are TRBV7-2 and TRBJ1-1; the match to TRBD1 covers 8 bases. V gave up 1 base and J gave up 5 bases; unmatched junction bases: 12. The V gene's germline CDR1 is SGHTA and CDR2 FQGNSA. This CDR3 has 17 residues. CDR3 in DNA: TGTGCCAGCAGCTTAGTGGGGCAGGGGGCGGGAGGGACTGAAGCTTTCTTT. Protein sequence: CASSLVGQGAGGTEAFF.

The chain joins TRBV6-5 to TRBJ1-3, with D maybe TRBD1 (6 bases). The CDR3 is made up of 15 amino acids. Looked up from germline, CDR1 is MNHEY and CDR2 is SVGAGI. Trimming shortened V by 7 bases and J by 0 bases, and 13 bases separated the two germline ends. CDR3 in DNA: TGTGCCAGCACCCGGGGGCCGTCCTCTGGAAACACCATATATTTT. It specifies CASTRGPSSGNTIYF.

V usage is TRBV5-1 and J usage is TRBJ2-4, with 8 bases aligning to TRBD2. CDR1 and CDR2 from the germline V gene are SGHRS and YFSETQ. The V and J ends lost 4 bases and 5 bases, in that order; junction bases with no gene match: 8. The CDR3 has 15 amino acids. CDR3 sequence reads: CASSGVAGSENIQYF. The CDR3 region has the DNA TGCGCCAGCAGCGGAGTAGCGGGGTCCGAAAACATTCAGTACTTC.

This chain connects TRBV6-4 to TRBJ2-2; no firm D call. This CDR3 spans 14 amino acids. Trimming left V 4 bases short and J 2 bases short, with 8 bases between. CDR1 and CDR2 (germline): MRHNA, SNTAGT. Here the CDR3 DNA reads TGTGCCAGCAGTGGACGACCTAACACCGGGGAGCTGTTTTTT. This sequence encodes CASSGRPNTGELFF.

This clone was seen a few times. In nucleotides, the CDR3 is TGCAGCGTTGACGAGGGGGCGAGCACAGATACGCAGTATTTT. Its protein product is CSVDEGASTDTQYF. This rearrangement joins TRBV29-1 to TRBJ2-3, with TRBD1 matching 7 bases. With V trimmed by 3 bases and J by 0 bases, 3 bases remained unmatched. The CDR3 is 14 amino acids. Germline CDR1 reads SQVTM; CDR2 reads ANQGSEA.

The CDR3 sequence: CASSRKFTGDNEQFF. The DNA for the CDR3 is TGCGCCAGCAGCCGGAAATTTACAGGGGACAATGAGCAGTTCTTC. The V and J genes are TRBV4-3 and TRBJ2-1; 7 positions match TRBD1. V was clipped by 4 bases and J by 5 bases; unmatched bases: 8. Germline V CDR1 and CDR2: LGHNA, YSLEER. The CDR3 is 15 amino acids.

The chain combines TRBV6-5 with TRBJ2-3; TRBD1 might be the D (5 bases). The V gene lost 2 bases and the J gene lost 4 bases, with 13 bases spanning the gap. This CDR3 region has 15 residues. Germline V gives CDR1 MNHEY, CDR2 SVGAGI. The CDR3 bases are TGTGCCAGCAGTTACGCCAGGGTAATCCCAGATACGCAGTATTTT. It encodes CASSYARVIPDTQYF.